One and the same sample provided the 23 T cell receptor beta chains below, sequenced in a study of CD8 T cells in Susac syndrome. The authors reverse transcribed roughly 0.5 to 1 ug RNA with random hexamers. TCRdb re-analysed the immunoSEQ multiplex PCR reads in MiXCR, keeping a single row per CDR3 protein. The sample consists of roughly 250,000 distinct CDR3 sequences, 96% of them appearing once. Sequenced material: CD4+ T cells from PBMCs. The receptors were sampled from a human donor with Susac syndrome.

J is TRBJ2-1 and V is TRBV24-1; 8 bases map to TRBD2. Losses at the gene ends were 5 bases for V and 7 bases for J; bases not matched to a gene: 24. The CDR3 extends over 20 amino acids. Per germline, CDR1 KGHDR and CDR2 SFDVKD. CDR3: CATSVLPGLVQDALQNEQFF. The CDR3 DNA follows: TGTGCCACCAGTGTCCTGCCGGGACTAGTCCAAGACGCGTTGCAAAATGAGCAGTTCTTC.

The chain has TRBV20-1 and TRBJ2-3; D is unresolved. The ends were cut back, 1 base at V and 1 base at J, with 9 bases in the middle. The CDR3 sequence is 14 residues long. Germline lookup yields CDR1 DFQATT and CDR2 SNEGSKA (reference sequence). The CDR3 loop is CSARVVRRTDTQYF. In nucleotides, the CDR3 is TGCAGTGCTAGAGTAGTCCGTCGCACAGATACGCAGTATTTT.

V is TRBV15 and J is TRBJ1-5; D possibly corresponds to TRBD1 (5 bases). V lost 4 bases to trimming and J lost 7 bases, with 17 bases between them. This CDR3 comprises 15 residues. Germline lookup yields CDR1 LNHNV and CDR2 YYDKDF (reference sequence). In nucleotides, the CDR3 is TGTGCCACCAGCAAAGGGACCGTAGATTGGCAGCCCCAGCATTTT. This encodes CATSKGTVDWQPQHF.

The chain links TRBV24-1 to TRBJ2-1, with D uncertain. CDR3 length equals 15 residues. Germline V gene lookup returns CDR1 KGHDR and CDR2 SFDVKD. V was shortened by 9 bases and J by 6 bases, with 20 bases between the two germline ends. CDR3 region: CATAYPRRLANEQFF. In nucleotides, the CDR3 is TGTGCCACCGCGTACCCTCGGAGACTCGCCAATGAGCAGTTCTTC.

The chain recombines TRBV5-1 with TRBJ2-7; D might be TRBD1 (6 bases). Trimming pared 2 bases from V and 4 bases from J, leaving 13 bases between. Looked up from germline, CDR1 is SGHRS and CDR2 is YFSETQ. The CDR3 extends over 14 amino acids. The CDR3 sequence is CASSLRTAKYEQYF. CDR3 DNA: TGCGCCAGCAGCTTAAGGACAGCTAAATACGAGCAGTACTTC.

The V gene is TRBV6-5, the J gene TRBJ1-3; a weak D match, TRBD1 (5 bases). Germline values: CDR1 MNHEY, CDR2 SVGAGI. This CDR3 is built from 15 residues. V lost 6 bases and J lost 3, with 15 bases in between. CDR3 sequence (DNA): TGTGCCAGCAGCTGGGACCGCGACCGTGGAAACACCATATATTTT. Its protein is CASSWDRDRGNTIYF.

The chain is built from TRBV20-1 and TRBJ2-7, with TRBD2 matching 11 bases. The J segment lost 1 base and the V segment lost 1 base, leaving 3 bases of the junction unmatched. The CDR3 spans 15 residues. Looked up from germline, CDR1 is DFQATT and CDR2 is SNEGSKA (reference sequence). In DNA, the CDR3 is TGCAGTGCTAGAGTACCTAGCGGGAGGTCCTACGAGCAGTACTTC. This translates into CSARVPSGRSYEQYF.

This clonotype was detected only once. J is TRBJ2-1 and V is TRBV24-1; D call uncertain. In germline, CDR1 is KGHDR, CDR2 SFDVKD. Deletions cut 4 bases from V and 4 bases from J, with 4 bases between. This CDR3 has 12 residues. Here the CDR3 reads CATSEEYNEQFF. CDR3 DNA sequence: TGTGCCACCAGTGAGGAGTACAATGAGCAGTTCTTC.

The CDR3 DNA sequence: TGTGCCAGCCATTTCATGATACAGGAGACGCTGAACTATGGCTACACCTTC. Its protein is CASHFMIQETLNYGYTF. The chain is built from TRBV28 and TRBJ1-2; a possible D gene is TRBD1 (5 bases). With 8 bases removed from V and 2 bases from J, the gap between germline ends came to 24 bases. CDR3 size: 17 residues. Germline lookup yields CDR1 MDHEN and CDR2 SYDVKM.

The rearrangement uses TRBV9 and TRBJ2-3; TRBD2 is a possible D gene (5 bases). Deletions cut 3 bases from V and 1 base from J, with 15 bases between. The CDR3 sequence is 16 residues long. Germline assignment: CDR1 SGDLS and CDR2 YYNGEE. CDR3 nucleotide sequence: TGTGCCAGCAGCGGCCTTCAGGTTAGCGGCACAGATACGCAGTATTTT. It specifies CASSGLQVSGTDTQYF.

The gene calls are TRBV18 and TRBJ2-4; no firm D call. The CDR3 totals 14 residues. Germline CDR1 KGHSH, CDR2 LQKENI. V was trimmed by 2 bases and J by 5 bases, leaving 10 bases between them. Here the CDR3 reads CASSPTSEQNIQYF. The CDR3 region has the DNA TGTGCCAGCTCACCAACTTCTGAACAAAACATTCAGTACTTC. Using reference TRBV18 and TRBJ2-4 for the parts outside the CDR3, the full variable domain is NAGVMQNPRHLVRRRGQEARLRCSPMKGHSHVYWYRQLPEEGLKFMVYLQKENIIDESGMPKERFSAEFPKEGPSILRIQQVVRGDSAAYFCASSPTSEQNIQYFGAGTRLSVL.

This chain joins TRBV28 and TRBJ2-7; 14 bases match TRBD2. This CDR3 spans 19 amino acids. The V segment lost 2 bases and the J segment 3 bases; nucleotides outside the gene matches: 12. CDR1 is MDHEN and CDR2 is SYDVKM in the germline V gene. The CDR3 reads CASSLQAAGTSGSNYEQYF. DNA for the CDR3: TGTGCCAGCAGTTTACAAGCCGCCGGGACTAGCGGGAGTAACTACGAGCAGTACTTC.

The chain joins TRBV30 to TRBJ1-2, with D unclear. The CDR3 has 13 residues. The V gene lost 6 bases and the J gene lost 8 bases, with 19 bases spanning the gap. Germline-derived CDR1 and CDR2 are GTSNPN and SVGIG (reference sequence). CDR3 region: CACTYPDLKGYTF. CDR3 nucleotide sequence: TGTGCCTGCACCTATCCGGACCTTAAGGGCTACACCTTC.

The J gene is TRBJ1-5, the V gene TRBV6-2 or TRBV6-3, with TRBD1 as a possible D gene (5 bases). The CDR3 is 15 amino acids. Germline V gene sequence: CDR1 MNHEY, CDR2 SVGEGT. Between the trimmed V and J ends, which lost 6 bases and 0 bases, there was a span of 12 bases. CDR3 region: CASSREGVSNQPQHF. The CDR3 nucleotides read TGTGCCAGCAGCCGTGAAGGGGTTAGCAATCAGCCCCAGCATTTT.

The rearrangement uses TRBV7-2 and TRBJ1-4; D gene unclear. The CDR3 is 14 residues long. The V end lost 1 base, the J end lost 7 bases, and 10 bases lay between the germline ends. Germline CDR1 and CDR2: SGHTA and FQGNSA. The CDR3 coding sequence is TGTGCCAGCAGCTTAGTCGGCTCCGGTGAAAAACTGTTTTTT. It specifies CASSLVGSGEKLFF.

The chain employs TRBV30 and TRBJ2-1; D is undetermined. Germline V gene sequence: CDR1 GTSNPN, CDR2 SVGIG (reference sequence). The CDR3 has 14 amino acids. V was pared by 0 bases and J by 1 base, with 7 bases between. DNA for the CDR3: TGTGCCTGGAGTGTACTGGGGTCCTACAATGAGCAGTTCTTC. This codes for CAWSVLGSYNEQFF.

The CDR3 region is CSVEQGLGNEQYF. CDR3 nucleotide sequence: TGCAGCGTTGAACAGGGACTAGGCAACGAGCAGTACTTC. This chain joins TRBV29-1 and TRBJ2-7; 8 nucleotides line up with TRBD2. J lost 5 bases, V lost 2 bases, and 5 bases had no gene match. The CDR3 sequence is 13 residues long. Germline CDR1 and CDR2: SQVTM and ANQGSEA.

The CDR3 is CASSLEGSGANVLTF. CDR3 DNA sequence: TGCGCCAGCAGCTTGGAGGGATCTGGGGCCAACGTCCTGACTTTC. The chain joins TRBV5-1 to TRBJ2-6, with unresolved D. Per the germline V gene, CDR1 is SGHRS and CDR2 is YFSETQ. The CDR3 totals 15 residues. Trimming cost V 0 bases and J 1 base, with 5 bases left between them.

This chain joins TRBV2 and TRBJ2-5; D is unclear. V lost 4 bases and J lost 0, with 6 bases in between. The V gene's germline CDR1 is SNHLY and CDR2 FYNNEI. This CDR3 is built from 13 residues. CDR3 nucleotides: TGTGCCAGCAGTGGTCGCTACCAAGAGACCCAGTACTTC. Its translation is CASSGRYQETQYF.

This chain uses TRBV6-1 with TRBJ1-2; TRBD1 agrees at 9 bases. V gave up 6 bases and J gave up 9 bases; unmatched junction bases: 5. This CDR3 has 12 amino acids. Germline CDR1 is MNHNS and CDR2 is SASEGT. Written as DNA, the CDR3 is TGTGCCAGCAGAGGACAGGGGAAGAGCTACACCTTC. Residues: CASRGQGKSYTF.

This CDR3 reads CASSEALGQYF. Here the CDR3 DNA reads TGTGCCAGCAGTGAAGCACTGGGACAGTATTTT. The chain is built from TRBV2 and TRBJ1-3; TRBD1 matches 7 bases. The V segment lost 0 bases and the J segment 16 bases; nucleotides outside the gene matches: 3. Germline V gene data show CDR1 as SNHLY and CDR2 as FYNNEI. This CDR3 spans 11 amino acids.

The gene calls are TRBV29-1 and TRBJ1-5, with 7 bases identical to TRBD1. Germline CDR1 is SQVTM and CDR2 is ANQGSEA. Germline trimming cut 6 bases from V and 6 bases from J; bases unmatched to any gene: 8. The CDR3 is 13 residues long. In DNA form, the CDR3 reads TGCAGCGTGAAGGGACAGCTCGGTCAGCCCCAGCATTTT. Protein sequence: CSVKGQLGQPQHF.

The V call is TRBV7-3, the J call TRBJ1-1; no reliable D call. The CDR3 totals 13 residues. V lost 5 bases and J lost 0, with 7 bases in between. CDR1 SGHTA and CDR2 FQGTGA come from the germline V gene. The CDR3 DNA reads TGTGCCAGCAGCCTCCAAATGAACACTGAAGCTTTCTTT. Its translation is CASSLQMNTEAFF.